This entry is about one T cell receptor beta chain. The sample carries other DNA sequences with the same CDR3. The data derive from a study of shared clonotypes between healthy human individuals. CD45RO-negative, CCR7-positively selected cells formed the naive CD8 fraction, excluding terminally differentiated effector memory CD45RA+ cells. This table comes from immunoSEQ multiplex PCR, and its TCRdb copy is limited to in-frame clones, with some not included. The table shows just over 2,000,000 clones, with roughly 95% occurring only once. The CDR3 is made up of 11 amino acids. V shed 2 bases and J shed 10 bases, with 6 bases lying between them. CDR1 and CDR2 from the germline V gene are MNHEY and SMNVEV (reference sequence).

The material sequenced was naive CD8+ T cells sorted from blood. This sequence joins TRBV27 and TRBJ2-1, with D uncertain. The sequence came from a man younger than 30 in good health. The CDR3 nucleotides read TGTGCCAGCAGTTTAAGTGGGGAGCAGTTCTTC. Amino acid sequence: CASSLSGEQFF.